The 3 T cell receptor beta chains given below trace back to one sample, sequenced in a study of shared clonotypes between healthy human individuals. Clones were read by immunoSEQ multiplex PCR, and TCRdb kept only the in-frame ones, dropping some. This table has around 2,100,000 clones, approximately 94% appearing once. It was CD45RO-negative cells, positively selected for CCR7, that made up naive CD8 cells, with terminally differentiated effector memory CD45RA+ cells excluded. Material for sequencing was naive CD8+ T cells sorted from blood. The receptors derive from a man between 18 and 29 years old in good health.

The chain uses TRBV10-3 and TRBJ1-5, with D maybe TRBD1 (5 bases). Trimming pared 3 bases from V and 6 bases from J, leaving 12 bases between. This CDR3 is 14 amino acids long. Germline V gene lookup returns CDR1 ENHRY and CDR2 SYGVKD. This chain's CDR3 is CAISDGQGGQPQHF. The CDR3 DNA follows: TGTGCCATCAGTGACGGCCAGGGTGGTCAGCCCCAGCATTTT.

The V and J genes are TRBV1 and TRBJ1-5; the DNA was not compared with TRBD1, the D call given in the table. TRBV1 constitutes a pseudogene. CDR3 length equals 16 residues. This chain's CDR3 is CTSSPLGENRDRAQHF. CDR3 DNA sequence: TGCACCAGCAGCCCACTAGGGGAAAACCGGGACAGGGCCCAGCATTTT.

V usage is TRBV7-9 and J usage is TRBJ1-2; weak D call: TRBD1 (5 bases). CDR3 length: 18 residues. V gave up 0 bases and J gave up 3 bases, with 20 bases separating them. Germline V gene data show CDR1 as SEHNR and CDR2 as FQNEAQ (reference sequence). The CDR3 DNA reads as TGTGCCAGCAGCTTAGCAGGGGAGGGTAAACCTTCGGACTATGGCTACACCTTC. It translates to CASSLAGEGKPSDYGYTF. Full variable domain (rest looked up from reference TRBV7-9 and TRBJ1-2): DTGVSQNPRHKITKRGQNVTFRCDPISEHNRLYWYRQTLGQGPEFLTYFQNEAQLEKSRLLSDRFSAERPKGSFSTLEIQRTEQGDSAMYLCASSLAGEGKPSDYGYTFGSGTRLTVV.